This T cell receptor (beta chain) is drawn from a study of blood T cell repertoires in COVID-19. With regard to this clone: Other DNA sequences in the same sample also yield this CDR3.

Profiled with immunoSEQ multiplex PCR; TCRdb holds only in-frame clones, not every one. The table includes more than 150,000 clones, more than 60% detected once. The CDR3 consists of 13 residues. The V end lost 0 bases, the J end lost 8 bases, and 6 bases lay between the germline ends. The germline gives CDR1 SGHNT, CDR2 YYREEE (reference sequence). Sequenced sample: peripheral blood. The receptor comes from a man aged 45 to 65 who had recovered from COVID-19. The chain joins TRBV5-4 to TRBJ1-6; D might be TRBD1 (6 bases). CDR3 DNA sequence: TGTGCCAGCAGCTTGGACAGGGATTCACCCCTCCACTTT. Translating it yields CASSLDRDSPLHF.